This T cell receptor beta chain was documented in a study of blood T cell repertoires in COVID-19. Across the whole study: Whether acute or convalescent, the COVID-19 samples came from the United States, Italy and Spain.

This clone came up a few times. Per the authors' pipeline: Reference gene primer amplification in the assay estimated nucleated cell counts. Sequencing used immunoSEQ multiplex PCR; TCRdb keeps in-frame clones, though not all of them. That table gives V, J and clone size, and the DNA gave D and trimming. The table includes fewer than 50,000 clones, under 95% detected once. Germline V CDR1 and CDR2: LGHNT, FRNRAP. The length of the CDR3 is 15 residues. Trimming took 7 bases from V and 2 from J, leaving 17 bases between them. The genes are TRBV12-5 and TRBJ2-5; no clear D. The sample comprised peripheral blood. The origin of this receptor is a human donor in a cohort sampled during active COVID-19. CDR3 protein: CASAPAPTLQETQYF. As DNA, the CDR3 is TGTGCTAGTGCTCCTGCCCCGACTTTACAAGAGACCCAGTACTTC.